This record looks at one TCR beta chain sequence and its context. At a deep level, the assay was run. Replicate PCRs were loaded with approximately 300 ng DNA from unsorted PBMC, 30,000 or so T cell genomes. The method was immunoSEQ multiplex PCR; TCRdb's version includes in-frame clones alone and lacks a portion of them. The sample has about 490,000 clones, roughly 78% seen once. The data were obtained in a study of shared clonotypes between healthy human individuals. The germline CDR1 and CDR2 sequences are MNHNS and SASEGT. The CDR3 is made up of 14 amino acids. The trim removed 7 bases at V and 2 bases at J, leaving 7 bases unmatched.

This sequence was found in a woman aged 40 to 50 in good health. Some clones in this sample may be carry-over from other donors' samples. This chain joins TRBV6-1 and TRBJ2-7; 8 positions agree with TRBD1. The sequenced sample was PBMCs. CDR3 sequence (DNA): TGTGCCAGCACCCCGGGACAGGTCCCCTACGAGCAGTACTTC. Protein sequence: CASTPGQVPYEQYF.